This is a list of T cell receptor beta chains from one sample in a study of blood T cell repertoires in COVID-19. Assay used: immunoSEQ multiplex PCR; TCRdb lists only in-frame clones, some missing. The table records hundreds of thousands of clones, roughly 85% of them present only once. Sequenced material: peripheral blood. These receptors all come from a woman aged 25 to 39 with active or convalescent COVID-19. The CDR3 runs from the conserved cysteine through the conserved F or W. A D gene is named only where the DNA matches it firmly. Some rows mark clone size as missing; the rest say once, few, many or name a class of expanded clone.

len: 13
v_gene: TRBV27
d_gene: .
abundance: .
j_gene: TRBJ1-3
CDR3nt: TGTGCCAGCCGACTTAGCTCTGGAAACACCATATATTTT
CDR3aa: CASRLSSGNTIYF

len: 15
v_gene: TRBV2
d_gene: TRBD2
abundance: .
j_gene: TRBJ2-1
CDR3nt: TGTGCCAGCAGTGGTGTTAGCGGGGGGGCCATTGAGCAGTTCTTC
CDR3aa: CASSGVSGGAIEQFF

len: 15
v_gene: TRBV7-9
d_gene: .
abundance: .
j_gene: TRBJ1-3
CDR3nt: TGTGCCAGCAGCGCATACAGGGAGCATGGAAACACCATATATTTT
CDR3aa: CASSAYREHGNTIYF

len: 11
v_gene: TRBV27
d_gene: .
abundance: .
j_gene: TRBJ1-2
CDR3nt: TGTGCCAGCAGTTCCCCTTCCGGCTACACCTTC
CDR3aa: CASSSPSGYTF

len: 13
v_gene: TRBV5-8
d_gene: .
abundance: .
j_gene: TRBJ2-7
CDR3nt: TGTGCCAGCAGCCCAATCAGGACCTACGAGCAGTACTTC
CDR3aa: CASSPIRTYEQYF

len: 14
v_gene: TRBV19
d_gene: .
abundance: .
j_gene: TRBJ2-3
CDR3nt: TGTGCCAGTAGTATTCGGCAGGGGACAGATACGCAGTATTTT
CDR3aa: CASSIRQGTDTQYF

len: 19
v_gene: TRBV5-1
d_gene: TRBD2
abundance: .
j_gene: TRBJ2-6
CDR3nt: TGCGCCAGCAGCCCCGAAGGCCTAGCGGAAACCCCTGGGGCCAGCGTCCTGACTTTC
CDR3aa: CASSPEGLAETPGASVLTF

len: 13
v_gene: TRBV6-5
d_gene: .
abundance: .
j_gene: TRBJ2-7
CDR3nt: TGTGCCAGCTCGACGATGGGGCGGATCGAGCAGTACTTC
CDR3aa: CASSTMGRIEQYF

len: 16
v_gene: TRBV5-6
d_gene: .
abundance: .
j_gene: TRBJ1-5
CDR3nt: TGTGCCAGCAGCCTCTACCAGGGGCCCTTCAATCAGCCCCAGCATTTT
CDR3aa: CASSLYQGPFNQPQHF

len: 15
v_gene: TRBV14
d_gene: TRBD2
abundance: .
j_gene: TRBJ2-3
CDR3nt: TGTGCCAGCAGTCTCGGACTAGCGGGAACAGATACGCAGTATTTT
CDR3aa: CASSLGLAGTDTQYF

len: 15
v_gene: TRBV5-5
d_gene: .
abundance: .
j_gene: TRBJ2-1
CDR3nt: TGTGCCAGCAGCTTGGATTCAGGGTACTACAATGAGCAGTTCTTC
CDR3aa: CASSLDSGYYNEQFF

len: 15
v_gene: TRBV28
d_gene: .
abundance: .
j_gene: TRBJ1-2
CDR3nt: TGTGCCAGCAGTTTCAGTTCGGGGGGGAGCTATGGCTACACCTTC
CDR3aa: CASSFSSGGSYGYTF

len: 14
v_gene: TRBV6-5
d_gene: .
abundance: .
j_gene: TRBJ2-2
CDR3nt: TGTGCCAGCAGAATTAAACAGGGTACCGGGGAGCTGTTTTTT
CDR3aa: CASRIKQGTGELFF

len: 14
v_gene: TRBV6-2/TRBV6-3
d_gene: TRBD1
abundance: .
j_gene: TRBJ1-1
CDR3nt: TGTGCCAGCAGTTTGGACAGGGGGAACACTGAAGCTTTCTTT
CDR3aa: CASSLDRGNTEAFF

len: 14
v_gene: TRBV27
d_gene: TRBD1
abundance: .
j_gene: TRBJ2-2
CDR3nt: TGTGCCAGCAGTCCGGGACAGGGGGTAGGGGAGCTGTTTTTT
CDR3aa: CASSPGQGVGELFF

len: 15
v_gene: TRBV7-9
d_gene: TRBD1
abundance: .
j_gene: TRBJ2-2
CDR3nt: TGTGCCAGCAGCCCCTCGACAGGGTTGGACGGGGAGCTGTTTTTT
CDR3aa: CASSPSTGLDGELFF

len: 11
v_gene: TRBV6-5
d_gene: .
abundance: .
j_gene: TRBJ2-7
CDR3nt: TGTGCCAGCAGGGGGGGAGCCGAGCAGTACTTC
CDR3aa: CASRGGAEQYF

len: 15
v_gene: TRBV5-1
d_gene: TRBD1
abundance: .
j_gene: TRBJ1-6
CDR3nt: TGCGCCAGCAGCGAGAAGGGACAGGGTGCGTCACCCCTCCACTTT
CDR3aa: CASSEKGQGASPLHF

len: 16
v_gene: TRBV6-1
d_gene: .
abundance: .
j_gene: TRBJ2-1
CDR3nt: TGTGCCAGCAGTGGTCGGTTCCGGGCGGGACACAATGAGCAGTTCTTC
CDR3aa: CASSGRFRAGHNEQFF

len: 11
v_gene: TRBV5-1
d_gene: .
abundance: .
j_gene: TRBJ2-3
CDR3nt: TGCGCCAGCAGCTCGACAGATACGCAGTATTTT
CDR3aa: CASSSTDTQYF

len: 13
v_gene: TRBV6-1
d_gene: .
abundance: .
j_gene: TRBJ1-2
CDR3nt: TGTGCCAGCAGTGAACTGTCTTCGGGTGGCTACACCTTC
CDR3aa: CASSELSSGGYTF

len: 15
v_gene: TRBV28
d_gene: TRBD2
abundance: .
j_gene: TRBJ2-1
CDR3nt: TGTGCCAGCAGTTTGGGACTAGCGGCCTCGGATGAGCAGTTCTTC
CDR3aa: CASSLGLAASDEQFF

len: 14
v_gene: TRBV4-2
d_gene: .
abundance: few
j_gene: TRBJ1-5
CDR3nt: TGTGCCAGCAGCCCAATCGGGGATGATCAGCCCCAGCATTTT
CDR3aa: CASSPIGDDQPQHF

len: 18
v_gene: TRBV6-4
d_gene: TRBD1
abundance: .
j_gene: TRBJ1-4
CDR3nt: TGTGCCAGCAGCTATGACAGGGGGCCCCTTTCAACTAATGAAAAACTGTTTTTT
CDR3aa: CASSYDRGPLSTNEKLFF

len: 14
v_gene: TRBV30
d_gene: .
abundance: .
j_gene: TRBJ2-5
CDR3nt: TGTGCCTGGTCGCGCGGGTCGGGACAAGAGACCCAGTACTTC
CDR3aa: CAWSRGSGQETQYF

len: 15
v_gene: TRBV27
d_gene: TRBD1
abundance: .
j_gene: TRBJ1-5
CDR3nt: TGTGCCAGCAGTAGACAGGGGGTAATAAATCAGCCCCAGCATTTT
CDR3aa: CASSRQGVINQPQHF

len: 15
v_gene: TRBV7-8
d_gene: TRBD2
abundance: .
j_gene: TRBJ2-7
CDR3nt: TGTGCCAGCAGCCGCCCGACTAGCGGACCGGGGGAGCAGTACTTC
CDR3aa: CASSRPTSGPGEQYF

len: 12
v_gene: TRBV5-1
d_gene: .
abundance: .
j_gene: TRBJ2-1
CDR3nt: TGCGCCAGCAGCTTGTCAGGCAATGAGCAGTTCTTC
CDR3aa: CASSLSGNEQFF

len: 13
v_gene: TRBV28
d_gene: TRBD1
abundance: .
j_gene: TRBJ1-3
CDR3nt: TGTGCCAGCAGTTTTAAGGGGGCGCACACCATATATTTT
CDR3aa: CASSFKGAHTIYF

len: 16
v_gene: TRBV29-1
d_gene: TRBD1
abundance: .
j_gene: TRBJ1-2
CDR3nt: TGCAGCGTTCCGAAGTCCGGGACAGGGATTGTATATGGCTACACCTTC
CDR3aa: CSVPKSGTGIVYGYTF

len: 13
v_gene: TRBV24-1
d_gene: TRBD1
abundance: .
j_gene: TRBJ1-2
CDR3nt: TGTGCCACCCAGGAGGCAGGGGGCAGTGGCTACACCTTC
CDR3aa: CATQEAGGSGYTF

len: 16
v_gene: TRBV14
d_gene: .
abundance: once
j_gene: TRBJ1-6
CDR3nt: TGTGCCAGCAGCCAGGATAGTTGGCTTTCGGGTTCACCCCTCCACTTT
CDR3aa: CASSQDSWLSGSPLHF

len: 13
v_gene: TRBV5-1
d_gene: .
abundance: .
j_gene: TRBJ1-2
CDR3nt: TGCGCCAGCGGAGTGGACAGTAACTATGGCTACACCTTC
CDR3aa: CASGVDSNYGYTF

len: 16
v_gene: TRBV5-8
d_gene: TRBD1
abundance: .
j_gene: TRBJ1-1
CDR3nt: TGTGCCAGCAGCTCCCGGCAGGGGGACACAGCCACTGAAGCTTTCTTT
CDR3aa: CASSSRQGDTATEAFF

len: 13
v_gene: TRBV19
d_gene: .
abundance: once
j_gene: TRBJ1-1
CDR3nt: TGTGCCAGTAGTATCTCTGGCTACACTGAAGCTTTCTTT
CDR3aa: CASSISGYTEAFF

len: 13
v_gene: TRBV19
d_gene: TRBD2
abundance: .
j_gene: TRBJ2-1
CDR3nt: TGTGCCACAAAAAGCGGGGGGAATGGTGAGCAGTTCTTC
CDR3aa: CATKSGGNGEQFF

len: 13
v_gene: TRBV18
d_gene: .
abundance: .
j_gene: TRBJ1-1
CDR3nt: TGTGCCAGCTCACGGGGACAAGACACTGAAGCTTTCTTT
CDR3aa: CASSRGQDTEAFF

len: 14
v_gene: TRBV5-1
d_gene: TRBD1
abundance: .
j_gene: TRBJ1-1
CDR3nt: TGCGCCAGCAGCCCGGGGACAGGCGGAACTGAAGCTTTCTTT
CDR3aa: CASSPGTGGTEAFF

len: 17
v_gene: TRBV5-1
d_gene: TRBD2
abundance: .
j_gene: TRBJ2-3
CDR3nt: TGCGCCAGCAGCTTGATCGGGACTAGCGGGAGGAGGGATACGCAGTATTTT
CDR3aa: CASSLIGTSGRRDTQYF

len: 16
v_gene: TRBV19
d_gene: TRBD1
abundance: .
j_gene: TRBJ1-1
CDR3nt: TGTGCCAGTAGTAAGGCGGACAGGGAGGGGGACACTGAAGCTTTCTTT
CDR3aa: CASSKADREGDTEAFF

len: 15
v_gene: TRBV4-1
d_gene: .
abundance: once
j_gene: TRBJ1-1
CDR3nt: TGCGCCAGCAGCCAACCTGATAGCTTGAACACTGAAGCTTTCTTT
CDR3aa: CASSQPDSLNTEAFF

len: 14
v_gene: TRBV25-1
d_gene: .
abundance: .
j_gene: TRBJ1-1
CDR3nt: TGTGCCAGCAGTGAATGGGAGTCCTACACTGAAGCTTTCTTT
CDR3aa: CASSEWESYTEAFF

len: 16
v_gene: TRBV7-2
d_gene: .
abundance: .
j_gene: TRBJ2-3
CDR3nt: TGTGCCAGCAGCTTACTGGGGGCAGGGGAGGGAGATACGCAGTATTTT
CDR3aa: CASSLLGAGEGDTQYF

len: 16
v_gene: TRBV11-2
d_gene: TRBD2
abundance: .
j_gene: TRBJ2-1
CDR3nt: TGTGCCAGCAGCCAAACTCGGACTAGCGGGAGAACTGAGCAGTTCTTC
CDR3aa: CASSQTRTSGRTEQFF

len: 14
v_gene: TRBV11-2
d_gene: .
abundance: once
j_gene: TRBJ1-1
CDR3nt: TGTGCCAGCAGCGCAGGGATTGGGTTCACTGAAGCTTTCTTT
CDR3aa: CASSAGIGFTEAFF

len: 13
v_gene: TRBV7-2
d_gene: .
abundance: .
j_gene: TRBJ1-1
CDR3nt: TGTGCCAGCAGCTTATGGCAGGGCACTGAAGCTTTCTTT
CDR3aa: CASSLWQGTEAFF

len: 15
v_gene: TRBV2
d_gene: .
abundance: .
j_gene: TRBJ2-3
CDR3nt: TGTGCCAGCGTTGTTGTGACTGGCCGCACAGATACGCAGTATTTT
CDR3aa: CASVVVTGRTDTQYF

len: 15
v_gene: TRBV28
d_gene: TRBD1
abundance: .
j_gene: TRBJ1-4
CDR3nt: TGTGCCAGCAGTACACCCGAGGGGGCGCATGAAAAACTGTTTTTT
CDR3aa: CASSTPEGAHEKLFF

len: 15
v_gene: TRBV3-1/TRBV3-2
d_gene: .
abundance: .
j_gene: TRBJ2-7
CDR3nt: TGTGCCAGCAGCCAAGCCGCCCGCGTCCATCCGGAGCAGTACTTC
CDR3aa: CASSQAARVHPEQYF

len: 14
v_gene: TRBV19
d_gene: TRBD1
abundance: .
j_gene: TRBJ2-1
CDR3nt: TGTGCCAGTAGTTTCGACAGGGGACAGGGTGAGCAGTTCTTC
CDR3aa: CASSFDRGQGEQFF

len: 18
v_gene: TRBV3-1/TRBV3-2
d_gene: TRBD2
abundance: .
j_gene: TRBJ2-1
CDR3nt: TGTGCCAGCAGCCAAGGCACTAGCGGGGGGGCTTCCTACAATGAGCAGTTCTTC
CDR3aa: CASSQGTSGGASYNEQFF

len: 16
v_gene: TRBV7-2
d_gene: TRBD1
abundance: .
j_gene: TRBJ2-1
CDR3nt: TGTGCCAGCAGCTCCGACTACGGGACAGTTTACAATGAGCAGTTCTTC
CDR3aa: CASSSDYGTVYNEQFF

len: 14
v_gene: TRBV2
d_gene: TRBD1
abundance: .
j_gene: TRBJ1-2
CDR3nt: TGTGCCAGCAGTGGACAGGGGTTGGGCTATGGCTACACCTTC
CDR3aa: CASSGQGLGYGYTF

len: 14
v_gene: TRBV27
d_gene: TRBD1
abundance: .
j_gene: TRBJ1-2
CDR3nt: TGTGCCAGCAGGGTGGGCGACAGGGCGAATGGCTACACCTTC
CDR3aa: CASRVGDRANGYTF

len: 14
v_gene: TRBV19
d_gene: .
abundance: few
j_gene: TRBJ1-2
CDR3nt: TGTGCCAGTAGTATAGCCGTTACCGACTTGGGCTACACCTTC
CDR3aa: CASSIAVTDLGYTF

len: 15
v_gene: TRBV5-1
d_gene: .
abundance: once
j_gene: TRBJ2-7
CDR3nt: TGCGCCAGCTCTCCCGACGGGACACTGGGGCTCGAGCAGTACTTC
CDR3aa: CASSPDGTLGLEQYF

len: 17
v_gene: TRBV5-1
d_gene: .
abundance: .
j_gene: TRBJ1-5
CDR3nt: TGCGCCAGCAGCTGTTTATTAGGGGAAGGTTTTAATCAGCCCCAGCATTTT
CDR3aa: CASSCLLGEGFNQPQHF

len: 14
v_gene: TRBV10-3
d_gene: TRBD1
abundance: .
j_gene: TRBJ1-2
CDR3nt: TGTGCCATCAGTGGGGGACAGGGCAACTATGGCTACACCTTC
CDR3aa: CAISGGQGNYGYTF

len: 15
v_gene: TRBV2
d_gene: .
abundance: few
j_gene: TRBJ1-2
CDR3nt: TGTGCCAGCAGCGACCATTGGGGGGGGGCCAGTGGCTACACCTTC
CDR3aa: CASSDHWGGASGYTF